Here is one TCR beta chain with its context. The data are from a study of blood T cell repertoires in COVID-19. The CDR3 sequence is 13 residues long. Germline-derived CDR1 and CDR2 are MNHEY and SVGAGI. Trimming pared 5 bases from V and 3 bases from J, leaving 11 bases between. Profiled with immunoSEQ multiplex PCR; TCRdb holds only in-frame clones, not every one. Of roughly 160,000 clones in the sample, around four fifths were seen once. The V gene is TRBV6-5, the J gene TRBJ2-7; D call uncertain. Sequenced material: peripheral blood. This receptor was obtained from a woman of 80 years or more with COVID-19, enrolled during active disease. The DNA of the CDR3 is TGTGCCAGCAGTCCCGGTAGTGACTACGAGCAGTACTTC. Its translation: CASSPGSDYEQYF.